The rows below give T cell receptor beta chains drawn from one sample of a study of CD8 T cells in Susac syndrome. TCRdb passed the immunoSEQ multiplex PCR reads through MiXCR, listing each CDR3 protein once. The table shows more than 150,000 distinct CDR3 sequences, with just under 95% occurring only once. Material for sequencing was CD8+ T cells from PBMCs. Receptor source: a human donor with Susac syndrome. The CDR3 runs from the conserved cysteine through the conserved F or W. D genes are given only for firm matches. Not all rows give a size; the values are once, few, many and, for expanded clones, a class.

J: TRBJ1-1; V: TRBV7-9; size: once; D: NA; CDR3: CASSPPGQQIEAFF; DNA: TGTGCCAGCAGCCCCCCCGGACAGCAGATAGAAGCTTTCTTT
J: TRBJ2-7; V: TRBV14; size: NA; D: NA; CDR3: CASSQEYHGREQYF; DNA: TGTGCCAGCAGCCAAGAGTACCACGGTCGCGAGCAGTACTTC
J: TRBJ2-7; V: TRBV6-5; size: NA; D: NA; CDR3: CASSYSRVGPGYEQYF; DNA: TGTGCCAGCAGTTACTCGAGGGTCGGTCCCGGATACGAGCAGTACTTC
J: TRBJ1-2; V: TRBV5-6; size: NA; D: NA; CDR3: CASSLDGKHGYTF; DNA: TGTGCCAGCAGCTTAGACGGGAAACATGGCTACACCTTC
J: TRBJ2-7; V: TRBV14; size: few; D: NA; CDR3: CASSQDVGRRTYSYEQYF; DNA: TGTGCCAGCAGCCAAGATGTGGGGAGGAGGACTTACTCCTACGAGCAGTACTTC
J: TRBJ2-5; V: TRBV27; size: NA; D: TRBD1; CDR3: CASSLTGEDRGIGETQYF; DNA: TGTGCCAGCAGTTTAACGGGGGAGGACAGGGGGATTGGGGAGACCCAGTACTTC
J: TRBJ1-5; V: TRBV28; size: NA; D: NA; CDR3: CATRGGGQPQHF; DNA: TGTGCCACCCGGGGGGGAGGCCAGCCCCAGCATTTT
J: TRBJ1-6; V: TRBV4-1; size: NA; D: NA; CDR3: CASSHYSGGDSPLHF; DNA: TGCGCCAGCAGCCATTACAGCGGGGGGGACTCACCCCTCCACTTT
J: TRBJ2-5; V: TRBV28; size: NA; D: TRBD2; CDR3: CASSFPQREISETQYF; DNA: TGTGCCAGCAGTTTTCCCCAGCGGGAGATTTCAGAGACCCAGTACTTC
J: TRBJ2-7; V: TRBV5-1; size: NA; D: TRBD1; CDR3: CASSFGTGNTYEQYF; DNA: TGCGCCAGCAGCTTCGGGACAGGAAACACCTACGAGCAGTACTTC
J: TRBJ1-5; V: TRBV19; size: NA; D: TRBD1; CDR3: CASSMGTVSNQPQHF; DNA: TGTGCCAGTAGTATGGGGACAGTTAGCAATCAGCCCCAGCATTTT
J: TRBJ1-1; V: TRBV18; size: NA; D: TRBD1; CDR3: CASSPSRDSNTEAFF; DNA: TGTGCCAGCTCACCTTCACGGGACAGCAACACTGAAGCTTTCTTT
J: TRBJ2-2; V: TRBV4-2; size: NA; D: NA; CDR3: CASSQVAGELFF; DNA: TGTGCCAGCAGCCAAGTGGCCGGGGAGCTGTTTTTT
J: TRBJ1-2; V: TRBV7-3; size: NA; D: NA; CDR3: CASSFRYYGYTF; DNA: TGTGCCAGCAGCTTTCGGTACTATGGCTACACCTTC
J: TRBJ2-1; V: TRBV9; size: NA; D: TRBD2; CDR3: CASSERDGYNEQFF; DNA: TGTGCCAGCAGCGAGCGGGACGGATACAATGAGCAGTTCTTC
J: TRBJ1-1; V: TRBV7-2; size: NA; D: TRBD1; CDR3: CASSLVRGHTEAFF; DNA: TGTGCCAGCAGCTTGGTCAGGGGGCACACTGAAGCTTTCTTT
J: TRBJ2-7; V: TRBV7-9; size: once; D: TRBD1; CDR3: CASSLGRDRGAYEQYF; DNA: TGTGCCAGCAGCTTAGGCCGGGACAGGGGAGCCTACGAGCAGTACTTC
J: TRBJ1-5; V: TRBV7-9; size: NA; D: TRBD1; CDR3: CASSRDSSNQPQHF; DNA: TGTGCCAGCAGCCGGGACAGCTCAAATCAGCCCCAGCATTTT
J: TRBJ1-2; V: TRBV20-1; size: NA; D: NA; CDR3: CSAVRARGYGYTF; DNA: TGCAGTGCTGTGAGGGCCCGGGGGTATGGCTACACCTTC
J: TRBJ1-5; V: TRBV2; size: NA; D: NA; CDR3: CASSEITGREPQHF; DNA: TGTGCCAGCAGTGAAATAACGGGGAGGGAGCCCCAGCATTTT
J: TRBJ1-1; V: TRBV5-4; size: NA; D: TRBD1; CDR3: CASSWGGQGAVTEAFF; DNA: TGTGCCAGCAGCTGGGGAGGACAGGGGGCTGTCACTGAAGCTTTCTTT
J: TRBJ2-5; V: TRBV20-1; size: NA; D: NA; CDR3: CSANRGTNLQETQYF; DNA: TGCAGTGCTAATCGAGGAACCAACCTACAAGAGACCCAGTACTTC
J: TRBJ2-1; V: TRBV7-9; size: NA; D: TRBD2; CDR3: CASSAWSSGGNNEQFF; DNA: TGTGCCAGCAGCGCCTGGTCCAGCGGGGGTAACAATGAGCAGTTCTTC
J: TRBJ2-2; V: TRBV29-1; size: NA; D: NA; CDR3: CSPPRVNPLGELFF; DNA: TGCAGCCCCCCGCGGGTGAACCCCTTAGGGGAGCTGTTTTTT
J: TRBJ2-5; V: TRBV13; size: NA; D: NA; CDR3: CASCQSQETQYF; DNA: TGTGCCAGCTGTCAGAGCCAAGAGACCCAGTACTTC
J: TRBJ1-1; V: TRBV3-1; size: NA; D: TRBD1; CDR3: CASSPWTGNEAFF; DNA: TGTGCCAGCAGCCCTTGGACAGGGAATGAAGCTTTCTTT
J: TRBJ2-1; V: TRBV5-1; size: NA; D: TRBD2; CDR3: CASSSGTSGSEQFF; DNA: TGCGCCAGCAGCTCCGGGACTAGCGGTAGTGAGCAGTTCTTC
J: TRBJ1-5; V: TRBV4-1; size: once; D: NA; CDR3: CASSQAPPIHQPQHF; DNA: TGCGCCAGCAGCCAAGCCCCCCCCATACATCAGCCCCAGCATTTT
J: TRBJ2-5; V: TRBV9; size: NA; D: NA; CDR3: CASSVSTTTETQYF; DNA: TGTGCCAGCAGCGTTTCAACAACAACAGAGACCCAGTACTTC
J: TRBJ2-2; V: TRBV4-1; size: NA; D: TRBD1; CDR3: CASSHPGRGLTGELFF; DNA: TGCGCCAGCAGCCACCCCGGCAGGGGGCTCACCGGGGAGCTGTTTTTT
J: TRBJ2-7; V: TRBV25-1; size: NA; D: NA; CDR3: CASTLDRDGFNPYEQYF; DNA: TGTGCCAGCACTCTAGACCGGGACGGATTCAATCCCTACGAGCAGTACTTC
J: TRBJ2-1; V: TRBV3-1; size: once; D: NA; CDR3: CASSQDLWEQFF; DNA: TGTGCCAGCAGCCAAGATCTCTGGGAGCAGTTCTTC
J: TRBJ1-5; V: TRBV7-9; size: NA; D: NA; CDR3: CASSDKGDQPQHF; DNA: TGTGCCAGCAGCGATAAGGGCGATCAGCCCCAGCATTTT
J: TRBJ1-5; V: TRBV20-1; size: NA; D: NA; CDR3: CSAERGASNQPQHF; DNA: TGCAGTGCGGAACGAGGGGCAAGCAATCAGCCCCAGCATTTT
J: TRBJ2-5; V: TRBV12-3/TRBV12-4; size: once; D: TRBD2; CDR3: CASSFGTSGGETQYF; DNA: TGTGCCAGCAGTTTCGGGACTAGCGGGGGGGAGACCCAGTACTTC
J: TRBJ2-3; V: TRBV18; size: NA; D: NA; CDR3: CASSDSRLDTQYF; DNA: TGTGCCAGCTCAGACTCGCGGTTAGATACGCAGTATTTT
J: TRBJ1-1; V: TRBV7-3; size: NA; D: NA; CDR3: CASSFYGGMNTEAFF; DNA: TGTGCCAGCAGCTTCTATGGGGGTATGAACACTGAAGCTTTCTTT
J: TRBJ1-1; V: TRBV12-3/TRBV12-4; size: NA; D: NA; CDR3: CASSSSGAPTAFF; DNA: TGTGCCAGCAGTTCCTCCGGGGCCCCGACGGCTTTCTTT
J: TRBJ2-7; V: TRBV27; size: NA; D: NA; CDR3: CASSLQASAYEQYF; DNA: TGTGCCAGCAGTTTGCAGGCTTCTGCCTACGAGCAGTACTTC
J: TRBJ2-5; V: TRBV5-5; size: once; D: TRBD1; CDR3: CASTGQGTVDQETQYF; DNA: TGTGCCAGCACTGGACAGGGGACTGTTGATCAAGAGACCCAGTACTTC
J: TRBJ2-7; V: TRBV3-1; size: NA; D: NA; CDR3: CASSQRDSPHYEQYF; DNA: TGTGCCAGCAGCCAAAGGGACTCGCCCCACTACGAGCAGTACTTC
J: TRBJ1-3; V: TRBV11-2; size: once; D: NA; CDR3: CASKSPPGKAGNTIYF; DNA: TGTGCCAGCAAATCACCTCCCGGCAAAGCTGGAAACACCATATATTTT
J: TRBJ1-2; V: TRBV6-4; size: NA; D: TRBD1; CDR3: CASSNYYRGRSYGYTF; DNA: TGTGCCAGCAGTAACTATTACAGGGGGCGATCTTATGGCTACACCTTC
J: TRBJ1-2; V: TRBV9; size: once; D: TRBD1; CDR3: CASSVVDREGYTF; DNA: TGTGCCAGCAGCGTAGTAGACAGGGAGGGCTACACCTTC
J: TRBJ2-3; V: TRBV20-1; size: NA; D: TRBD1; CDR3: CSARDPTGLYTQYF; DNA: TGCAGTGCTAGAGATCCGACAGGGTTATATACGCAGTATTTT
J: TRBJ1-5; V: TRBV7-3; size: few; D: NA; CDR3: CASSPTGGDQPQHF; DNA: TGTGCCAGCAGCCCTACGGGGGGCGATCAGCCCCAGCATTTT
J: TRBJ2-1; V: TRBV20-1; size: NA; D: TRBD2; CDR3: CSAQDWGGSSYNEQFF; DNA: TGCAGTGCTCAGGACTGGGGCGGGAGCTCTTACAATGAGCAGTTCTTC
J: TRBJ1-2; V: TRBV4-1; size: NA; D: NA; CDR3: CASSQESRGLSFNYGYTF; DNA: TGCGCCAGCAGCCAAGAATCCAGGGGCCTTTCCTTTAACTATGGCTACACCTTC
J: TRBJ1-5; V: TRBV14; size: NA; D: NA; CDR3: CASSPAGEGNQPQHF; DNA: TGTGCCAGCAGCCCAGCGGGGGAGGGCAATCAGCCCCAGCATTTT
J: TRBJ1-1; V: TRBV30; size: NA; D: NA; CDR3: CAWSVSGSVEAFF; DNA: TGTGCCTGGAGTGTTTCGGGATCGGTCGAAGCTTTCTTT
J: TRBJ1-5; V: TRBV5-6; size: NA; D: NA; CDR3: CASSLPGDQPQHF; DNA: TGTGCCAGCAGCTTGCCAGGGGATCAGCCCCAGCATTTT
J: TRBJ2-7; V: TRBV6-1; size: NA; D: NA; CDR3: CASSEAVGGYEQYF; DNA: TGTGCCAGCAGTGAAGCGGTGGGAGGTTACGAGCAGTACTTC
J: TRBJ2-7; V: TRBV20-1; size: NA; D: NA; CDR3: CSATPPGPHSYEQYF; DNA: TGCAGTGCTACCCCTCCGGGACCCCATTCCTACGAGCAGTACTTC
J: TRBJ2-1; V: TRBV12-3/TRBV12-4; size: NA; D: TRBD2; CDR3: CASSPDGADGRFGEQFF; DNA: TGTGCCAGCAGCCCGGACGGGGCGGACGGGAGGTTCGGTGAGCAGTTCTTC
J: TRBJ1-1; V: TRBV7-9; size: NA; D: NA; CDR3: CASSLAGGMNTEAFF; DNA: TGTGCCAGCAGCTTAGCGGGGGGGATGAACACTGAAGCTTTCTTT
J: TRBJ1-2; V: TRBV3-1; size: NA; D: TRBD1; CDR3: CASSPRTGLSGYTF; DNA: TGTGCCAGCAGCCCACGGACAGGGTTAAGTGGCTACACCTTC
J: TRBJ1-4; V: TRBV20-1; size: once; D: NA; CDR3: CSARDFQGATNEKLFF; DNA: TGCAGTGCTAGAGATTTCCAGGGAGCAACTAATGAAAAACTGTTTTTT
J: TRBJ2-7; V: TRBV20-1; size: once; D: NA; CDR3: CSAVVYEQYF; DNA: TGCAGTGCAGTGGTCTACGAGCAGTACTTC
J: TRBJ2-2; V: TRBV29-1; size: NA; D: TRBD1; CDR3: CSVLRQGASTGELFF; DNA: TGCAGCGTGCTTCGACAGGGGGCTAGCACCGGGGAGCTGTTTTTT
J: TRBJ2-7; V: TRBV18; size: once; D: NA; CDR3: CASSTGLTVYEQYF; DNA: TGTGCCAGCTCAACGGGACTGACTGTCTACGAGCAGTACTTC